This T cell receptor (beta chain) was retrieved from a study of T-cell reconstitution after alpha-beta-depleted transplantation in children. Notes on the study in general: The origin of alpha-beta T cells about two months after transplant was reportedly several hundred expanded graft clones. T cells produced anew were the main source of T-cell counts and diversity one year after transplant.

The TCRbeta library was prepared with unique molecular identifiers. TCRdb analysed the PCR reads with MiXCR anew, one entry per CDR3 protein. The sample lists some 300,000 distinct CDR3 sequences; roughly a tenth were seen once. This clonotype appeared many times. What it binds is unknown. CDR3 length: 14 amino acids. J gave up 7 bases and V 11 bases, and 8 bases lay outside the gene matches. CDR1 and CDR2 from the germline V gene are MNHNS and SASEGT. Sequenced material: PBMCs, taken before TCRalphabeta/CD19-depleted stem cell transplant. The chain couples TRBV6-1 to TRBJ2-2, with TRBD2 matching 12 bases. The source of this sequence is a boy in the first two years of life with acute myeloid leukemia, due to receive a stem cell transplant. The CDR3 reads CAGAGTSGFGELFF. The CDR3 nucleotides read TGTGCCGGCGCCGGGACTAGCGGGTTCGGGGAGCTGTTTTTT.